This T cell receptor (beta chain) is from a study of blood T cell repertoires in COVID-19. Study-level information: The study drew acute and convalescent COVID-19 samples from the United States, Italy and Spain. T cells, B-cell-depleted T cells, or PBMCs supplied cDNA or gDNA.

Per the authors' pipeline: Using reference gene primer amplification, nucleated cell counts were estimated. Profiling relied on immunoSEQ multiplex PCR, and the TCRdb table lists in-frame clones only, not all of them. Clone size and the V and J calls come from that table; the DNA yielded D and trimming. Altogether some 200,000 clones are present, around four fifths being singletons, with the ten largest covering 15% to 20%. The sample taken for sequencing was peripheral blood. This sequence originates from a woman aged 80 or over with active or convalescent COVID-19.

The CDR3 sequence: CASTLGTSGYTGELFF. CDR3 nucleotides: TGTGCCAGCACCCTAGGGACTAGCGGGTACACCGGGGAGCTGTTTTTT. The rearrangement joins TRBV13 to TRBJ2-2; 12 positions agree with TRBD2. Trimming at V came to 7 bases and at J to 3 bases, leaving 6 bases not matched to a gene. The CDR3 covers 16 residues. Germline assignment: CDR1 PRHDT and CDR2 FYEKMQ (reference sequence).